The 29 T cell receptor beta chains given below trace back to one sample, sequenced in a study of regulatory T cells in long-lasting Graves disease (dated by TCRdb to about 2021). To prepare the library, multiplex PCR was applied. Sequencing relied on an Illumina HiSeq 4000. CDR3 regions were amplified by Arm-PCR with iRepertoire HTBI primers to construct TCR beta libraries. TCRdb reran the public reads through fastp at Q25 and MiXCR, keeping productive beta chains. Every CDR3 protein is listed once, alongside the most common genes and DNA of its rows. The sample records about 310,000 distinct CDR3 sequences, around 20% of which are singletons. Around three fifths of the sample comes from the top ten. The time point tag for this specimen amounts to: persistent/refractory GD, antithyroid drugs over 5 years with positive TRAb. For both TCR sequencing and RNA sequencing, RNA was extracted from PBMCs using TRIzol.

Sample: peripheral blood mononuclear cells (PBMCs), taken when the disease was refractory, from a patient treated with antithyroid drugs. Receptor source: a female donor with Graves disease.

This clonotype was detected many times. This CDR3 is CASSLFPGQGHGYTF. The CDR3 DNA is TGTGCCAGCAGTTTATTCCCGGGACAGGGACATGGCTACACCTTC. The chain couples TRBV28 to TRBJ1-2, with 9 bases fitting TRBD1. Germline assignment: CDR1 MDHEN and CDR2 SYDVKM. Germline trimming cut 1 base from V and 6 bases from J; bases unmatched to any gene: 6. This CDR3 has 15 residues.

This clonotype was observed a few times. The gene calls are TRBV20-1 and TRBJ2-7, with 14 bases identical to TRBD2. CDR3 length: 15 amino acids. V lost 3 bases and J lost 2; bases outside the gene matches: 3. Germline V gene lookup returns CDR1 DFQATT and CDR2 SNEGSKA (reference sequence). The CDR3 spells CSARGLAGEAYEQYF. Written as DNA, the CDR3 is TGCAGTGCTAGGGGACTAGCGGGAGAGGCCTACGAGCAGTACTTC.

This clonotype was observed at least ten times. The J gene is TRBJ1-1, the V gene TRBV28; D remains unclear. This CDR3 is built from 12 residues. Germline CDR1 is MDHEN and CDR2 is SYDVKM. The V end lost 7 bases, the J end lost 4 bases, and 10 bases lay between the germline ends. CDR3 DNA: TGTGCCAGCACCCCACAAGGCACTGAAGCTTTCTTT. Translation gives CASTPQGTEAFF.

This clonotype was observed many times. The rearrangement links TRBV7-9 to TRBJ2-7; 9 nucleotides match TRBD2. CDR1 is SEHNR, CDR2 FQNEAQ, per germline (reference sequence). The CDR3 loop spans 14 amino acids. With V trimmed by 3 bases and J by 3 bases, 3 bases remained unmatched. For the CDR3, the DNA is TGTGCCAGCAGCTTCGGCGGGAGGGGCTACGAGCAGTACTTC. Its protein is CASSFGGRGYEQYF.

This clonotype was seen many times. The gene calls are TRBV12-3 or TRBV12-4 and TRBJ2-7, with D perhaps TRBD2 (5 bases). CDR3 length: 13 residues. Trimming removed 7 bases from V and 2 bases from J, with 12 bases in between. CDR3 in amino acids: CASTQLGTYEQYF. The CDR3 nucleotides read TGTGCCAGCACCCAACTAGGAACCTACGAGCAGTACTTC.

This clonotype has a handful of counts. The CDR3 region has the DNA TGTGCCACATCCACAGAGTTGGGATCACCCCTCCACTTT. As protein: CATSTELGSPLHF. The V gene is TRBV27, the J gene TRBJ1-6, with D hard to call. Germline V gene sequence: CDR1 MNHEY, CDR2 SMNVEV (reference sequence). The CDR3 consists of 13 residues. Trimming stripped 10 bases from V and 10 bases from J, with 17 bases between.

A note on this clonotype: A read error may be the cause here, since a much bigger clone is one base away. CDR3 DNA sequence: TGTACCACCTCGAGAGAGGGGAACACTGAAGCTTTCTTT. Translation gives CTTSREGNTEAFF. This chain links TRBV10-3 with TRBJ1-1; D unclear. CDR3 length: 13 amino acids. The germline CDR1 and CDR2 sequences are ENHRY and SYGVKD.

On this clonotype: Being one base from a much bigger clone, this may be a read error. The V gene is TRBV6-1, the J gene TRBJ2-7, with 7 bases aligning to TRBD1. The CDR3 is made up of 12 amino acids. CDR1 is MNHNS and CDR2 is SASEGT in the germline V gene. Trimming cost V 10 bases and J 0 bases; bases outside gene matches: 3. CDR3 coding DNA: TGTGCCACCTGGACAGGCTCCTACGAGCAGTACTTC. It translates to CATWTGSYEQYF.

The chain joins TRBV10-3 to TRBJ1-5, with 7 bases identical to TRBD1. The CDR3 is made up of 12 amino acids. V shed 4 bases and J 9 bases; nucleotides not matched to a gene: 3. Germline V gives CDR1 ENHRY, CDR2 SYGVKD. The DNA for the CDR3 is TGTGCCATCAGTGTTGAGGGGGCGCCCCAGCATTTT. Encoded protein: CAISVEGAPQHF.

The V call is TRBV25-1, the J call TRBJ2-5, with TRBD1 identical over 8 bases. Germline values: CDR1 MGHDK, CDR2 SYGVNS. The V gene end was trimmed by 7 bases and the J gene end by 5 bases; junction bases not matched to a gene: 15. The CDR3 is 16 residues long. CDR3 nucleotide sequence: TGTGCCAGCACTGACAGGGGCAGTGGTGATTGGGAGACCCAGTACTTC. As protein: CASTDRGSGDWETQYF.

In this sample, this clonotype turned up a few times. The chain carries TRBV6-1 and TRBJ1-6; D gene uncertain. With 11 bases removed from V and 6 bases from J, the gap between germline ends came to 20 bases. CDR3 length: 15 residues. Germline CDR1 is MNHNS and CDR2 is SASEGT. CDR3 bases: TGTGCCTGCCGGCTGGTCGGTCCTCGTAATTCACCCCTCCACTTT. Its protein product is CACRLVGPRNSPLHF.

This clonotype was seen only a few times. The V and J genes are TRBV27 and TRBJ2-5; no firm D call. The CDR3 has 13 amino acids. V was clipped by 7 bases and J by 5 bases, with 14 bases between them. The V gene's germline CDR1 is MNHEY and CDR2 SMNVEV (reference sequence). This CDR3 reads CASTTTLGETQYF. Here the CDR3 DNA reads TGTGCCAGCACGACAACACTTGGCGAGACCCAGTACTTC.

In its sample, this clonotype was seen many times. The V call is TRBV28, the J call TRBJ2-7; 7 bases are a match to TRBD2. This CDR3 has 13 amino acids. Germline loops: CDR1 MDHEN, CDR2 SYDVKM. V lost 8 bases, J lost 0 bases, and 4 bases stayed unmatched. The CDR3 coding sequence is TGTGCCAGCGACAGCGGGATCTCCTACGAGCAGTACTTC. Translation gives CASDSGISYEQYF.

CDR3 DNA sequence: TGTGCCAGCAGTTATGACCCTGGTGTATCGCTCTCTGGGGCCAACGTCCTGACTTTC. This sequence encodes CASSYDPGVSLSGANVLTF. V gene TRBV6-2 or TRBV6-3 combines with J gene TRBJ2-6; no reliable D call. V was shortened by 3 bases and J by 0 bases, with 18 bases between the two germline ends. This CDR3 comprises 19 residues. In germline, CDR1 is MNHEY, CDR2 SVGEGT.

This clonotype came up many times. The chain employs TRBV28 and TRBJ2-7; no reliable D call. The length of the CDR3 is 17 residues. Trimming pared 6 bases from V and 4 bases from J, leaving 25 bases between. Germline V lookup: CDR1 MDHEN, CDR2 SYDVKM. The CDR3 sequence: CASSHPTLGLERYEQYF. CDR3 sequence (DNA): TGTGCCAGCAGCCACCCGACATTGGGCTTGGAAAGATACGAGCAGTACTTC. Filled out from reference TRBV28 and TRBJ2-7, the complete variable domain reads DVKVTQSSRYLVKRTGEKVFLECVQDMDHENMFWYRQDPGLGLRLIYFSYDVKMKEKGDIPEGYSVSREKKERFSLILESASTNQTSMYLCASSHPTLGLERYEQYFGPGTRLTVT.

The rearrangement joins TRBV19 to TRBJ1-2; TRBD1 might be the D (6 bases). The germline V and J ends were trimmed by 10 bases and 4 bases, with 16 bases remaining between them. Germline loops: CDR1 LNHDA, CDR2 SQIVND (reference sequence). The CDR3 totals 13 residues. The CDR3 is CANTTGGFYGYTF. CDR3 coding DNA: TGTGCCAATACGACAGGTGGTTTCTATGGCTACACCTTC.

This clonotype was detected a few times. The V call is TRBV7-2, the J call TRBJ1-5; D is perhaps TRBD1 (5 bases). The CDR3 runs 14 residues. Germline V gene sequence: CDR1 SGHTA, CDR2 FQGNSA. V lost 1 base and J lost 3, with 7 bases in between. CDR3 sequence reads: CASSLDRLNQPQHF. The CDR3 bases are TGTGCCAGCAGCTTAGACAGGCTCAATCAGCCCCAGCATTTT. Drawing the rest from reference TRBV7-2 and TRBJ1-5, the complete variable domain is GAGVSQSPSNKVTEKGKDVELRCDPISGHTALYWYRQSLGQGLEFLIYFQGNSAPDKSGLPSDRFSAERTGGSVSTLTIQRTQQEDSAVYLCASSLDRLNQPQHFGDGTRLSIL.

The chain's CDR3 is CSARLGLAETYEQYF. CDR3 coding DNA: TGCAGTGCTAGACTGGGACTAGCAGAAACCTACGAGCAGTACTTC. The chain carries TRBV20-1 and TRBJ2-7; 9 nucleotides line up with TRBD2. Germline loops: CDR1 DFQATT, CDR2 SNEGSKA (reference sequence). This CDR3 spans 15 amino acids. V trimming: 2 bases; J trimming: 2 bases; junction bases outside the gene matches: 7.

This clonotype was counted a few times. The chain carries TRBV20-1 and TRBJ2-7, with 15 nucleotides matching TRBD2. Germline V lookup: CDR1 DFQATT, CDR2 SNEGSKA (reference sequence). This CDR3 is 13 amino acids long. The CDR3 reads CSARAEGLAGGMV. The CDR3 DNA reads TGCAGTGCTAGAGCCGAGGGACTAGCGGGAGGAATGGTC.

The chain carries TRBV29-1 and TRBJ1-3, with D possibly being TRBD1 (5 bases). V was shortened by 4 bases and J by 0 bases, with 7 bases between the two germline ends. Germline CDR1 is SQVTM and CDR2 is ANQGSEA. The CDR3 is made up of 13 amino acids. The CDR3 DNA sequence: TGCAGCGTTGGGGGGTTCTCTGGAAACACCATATATTTT. Its translation is CSVGGFSGNTIYF.

V is TRBV5-1 and J is TRBJ1-6; unclear D gene. Germline loops: CDR1 SGHRS, CDR2 YFSETQ. V lost 5 bases, J lost 5 bases, and 8 bases lay in between. This CDR3 has 13 amino acids. The CDR3 loop is CASSLKDNSPLHF. The CDR3 DNA follows: TGCGCCAGCAGTTTAAAGGATAATTCACCCCTCCACTTT.

The chain carries TRBV19 and TRBJ1-5; no firm D call. This CDR3 has 15 residues. Trimming removed 3 bases from V and 0 bases from J, with 9 bases in between. Germline CDR1 LNHDA, CDR2 SQIVND (reference sequence). In DNA, the CDR3 is TGTGCCAGTAGTATGGGGAGTAATAGCAATCAGCCCCAGCATTTT. This encodes CASSMGSNSNQPQHF. Combining the CDR3 with reference TRBV19 and TRBJ1-5 gives the whole variable domain DGGITQSPKYLFRKEGQNVTLSCEQNLNHDAMYWYRQDPGQGLRLIYYSQIVNDFQKGDIAEGYSVSREKKESFPLTVTSAQKNPTAFYLCASSMGSNSNQPQHFGDGTRLSIL.

In this sample, this clonotype turned up many times. This rearrangement joins TRBV7-3 to TRBJ2-5, with TRBD2 identical over 8 bases. V trimming: 3 bases; J trimming: 4 bases; junction bases outside the gene matches: 7. The germline V gene has CDR1 SGHTA and CDR2 FQGTGA. The CDR3 length is 15 residues. CDR3 loop: CASSLGTSTRETQYF. The CDR3 DNA sequence: TGTGCCAGCAGCTTGGGGACTAGTACCCGAGAGACCCAGTACTTC.

Points on this clonotype: A read error may produce the germline difference seen at one junction end. The J gene is TRBJ2-7, the V gene TRBV7-2; D is unresolved. CDR1 and CDR2 from the germline V gene are SGHTA and FQGNSA. The CDR3 loop spans 15 amino acids. Here the CDR3 DNA reads TGCGCCAGCAGCCAAGGCCCAGCTACAAACTACGAGCAGTACTTC. Translating it yields CASSQGPATNYEQYF.

The chain employs TRBV6-4 and TRBJ1-1; D uncertain. Trimming pared 5 bases from V and 7 bases from J, leaving 11 bases between. The CDR3 is 12 residues long. Germline CDR1 is MRHNA and CDR2 is SNTAGT. The CDR3 loop is CASSQAAFEAFF. The CDR3 region has the DNA TGTGCCAGCAGTCAGGCAGCCTTTGAAGCTTTCTTT.

A remark on this clonotype: A read error is likely here: a far larger clone is one base away. CDR3 bases: TGTGCCAGCAGTTACGTCGGTGATGGGGAGGCCCAGTACTTC. Its translation is CASSYVGDGEAQYF. The V call is TRBV12-3 or TRBV12-4, the J call TRBJ2-5; a weak D match, TRBD2 (6 bases). Trimming took 4 bases from V and 9 from J, leaving 18 bases between them. The CDR3 sequence is 14 residues long.

J is TRBJ1-6 and V is TRBV14; tentatively, D is TRBD1 (5 bases). This CDR3 has 15 residues. V lost 4 bases and J 5 bases, leaving 12 bases between the germline ends. Germline V CDR1 and CDR2: SGHDN, FVKESK. CDR3 bases: TGTGCCAGCAGCCCGGGACCTGGGGATAATTCACCCCTCCACTTT. Translation: CASSPGPGDNSPLHF.

This clonotype was picked up many times. The rearrangement links TRBV28 to TRBJ2-7, with D perhaps TRBD2 (5 bases). The CDR3 contains 17 residues. V dropped 3 bases and J dropped 1 base, with 19 bases sitting between them. CDR1 and CDR2 (germline): MDHEN, SYDVKM. CDR3 in amino acids: CASSFWRPEKVSYEQYF. CDR3 DNA: TGTGCCAGCAGTTTTTGGAGGCCAGAAAAAGTGTCCTACGAGCAGTACTTC.

This clonotype was counted ten times or more. The chain links TRBV20-1 to TRBJ1-2; D gene unclear. This CDR3 is built from 11 residues. V was cut by 6 bases and J by 1 base, with 6 bases left in between. Germline-derived CDR1 and CDR2 are DFQATT and SNEGSKA (reference sequence). The CDR3 here is CSAFLNYGYTF. The CDR3 DNA is TGCAGTGCCTTTCTTAACTATGGCTACACCTTC.